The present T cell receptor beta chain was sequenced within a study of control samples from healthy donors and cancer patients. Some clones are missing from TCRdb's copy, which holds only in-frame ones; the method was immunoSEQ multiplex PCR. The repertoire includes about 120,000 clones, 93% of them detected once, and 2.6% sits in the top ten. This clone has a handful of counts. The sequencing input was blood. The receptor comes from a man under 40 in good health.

The CDR3 sequence: CASGLRDRGNTEAFF. The CDR3 DNA follows: TGTGCTAGTGGTTTAAGGGACAGGGGGAACACTGAAGCTTTCTTT. The chain links TRBV12-5 to TRBJ1-1; 10 positions agree with TRBD1. This CDR3 contains 15 residues. CDR1 and CDR2 (germline): LGHNT, FRNRAP. The ends lost 3 bases at V and 1 base at J; junction bases unmatched: 2.